The following is a T cell receptor beta chain sequence with its context. Antigen specificity is unknown. Trimming took 3 bases from V and 2 from J, leaving 11 bases between them. The V gene's germline CDR1 is LNHDA and CDR2 SQIVND (reference sequence). This CDR3 contains 15 residues. The sample is drawn from a study of beta chain features in type 1 diabetes. Study information: Patients shared similar age, gender and cell yields with healthy donors. The study's findings and limits: Among type 1 diabetes patients, VDJ junctions had fewer insertions and more deletions.

Purity exceeded 98% in all sorted populations. The whole isolated RNA underwent reverse transcription, so sequencing captured expressed TCRB transcripts. Using immunoSEQ multiplex PCR, the repertoire was profiled, and TCRdb retains in-frame clones only, with some absent. This table has about 290,000 clones, approximately 8.1% appearing once. This TCR was recovered from a woman aged 18-29 years in good health. The sample taken for sequencing was central memory CD4+ T cells from blood. The chain employs TRBV19 and TRBJ2-4, with D possibly matching TRBD2 (6 bases). CDR3 region: CASSINGGTKNIQYF. CDR3 DNA: TGTGCCAGTAGTATTAACGGCGGGACCAAAAACATTCAGTACTTC. Together with reference TRBV19 and TRBJ2-4, the CDR3 gives the full variable domain: DGGITQSPKYLFRKEGQNVTLSCEQNLNHDAMYWYRQDPGQGLRLIYYSQIVNDFQKGDIAEGYSVSREKKESFPLTVTSAQKNPTAFYLCASSINGGTKNIQYFGAGTRLSVL.